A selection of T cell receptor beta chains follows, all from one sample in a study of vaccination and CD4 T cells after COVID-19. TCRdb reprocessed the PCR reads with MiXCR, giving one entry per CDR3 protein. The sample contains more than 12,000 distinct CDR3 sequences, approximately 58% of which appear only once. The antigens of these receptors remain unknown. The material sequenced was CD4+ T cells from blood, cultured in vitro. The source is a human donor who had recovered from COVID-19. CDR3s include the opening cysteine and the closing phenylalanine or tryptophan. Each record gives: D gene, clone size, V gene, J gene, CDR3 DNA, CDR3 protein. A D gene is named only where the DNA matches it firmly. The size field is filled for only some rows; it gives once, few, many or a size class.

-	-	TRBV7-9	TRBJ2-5	TGTGCCAGCAGCTTAATAGGGATCGAAGAGACCCAGTACTTC	CASSLIGIEETQYF
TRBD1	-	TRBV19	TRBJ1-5	TGTGCCAGTAGTATGACAGGGGGCAGCAATCAGCCCCAGCATTTT	CASSMTGGSNQPQHF
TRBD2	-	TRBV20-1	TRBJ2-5	TGCAGTGCTAGAGATACCGGGGGGACCCGGGACGAGACCCAGTACTTC	CSARDTGGTRDETQYF
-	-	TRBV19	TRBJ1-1	TGTGCCAGTAGTATCGTCTCGGGGGATGAAGCTTTCTTT	CASSIVSGDEAFF
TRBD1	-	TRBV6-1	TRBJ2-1	TGTGCCAGCAGGAAACAGGGGGCGGTTCGTAATGAGCAGTTCTTC	CASRKQGAVRNEQFF
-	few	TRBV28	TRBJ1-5	TGTGCCAGCAGTTCCCAGCGCAATCAGCCCCAGCATTTT	CASSSQRNQPQHF
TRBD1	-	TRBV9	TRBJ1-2	TGTGCCAGCAGCCCTAGCAGACAGGGCACCTATGGCTACACCTTC	CASSPSRQGTYGYTF
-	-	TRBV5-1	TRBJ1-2	TGCGCCAGCAGCTTGGCTGTCGCGGTCTATGGCTACACCTTC	CASSLAVAVYGYTF
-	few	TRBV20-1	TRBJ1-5	TGCAGTGCTAGGAACCGGATTTTCCCTTATAGCAATCAGCCCCAGCATTTT	CSARNRIFPYSNQPQHF
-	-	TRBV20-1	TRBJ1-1	TGCAGTGCTAGAGAGGGCAGTAGCTATGAAGCTTTCTTT	CSAREGSSYEAFF
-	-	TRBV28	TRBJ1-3	TGTGCCAGCAGTCCGACGTTGCCCCCTGGAAACACCATATATTTT	CASSPTLPPGNTIYF
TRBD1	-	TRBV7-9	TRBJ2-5	TGTGCCAGCAGCTCCAGGGGGCTCCAAGAGACCCAGTACTTC	CASSSRGLQETQYF
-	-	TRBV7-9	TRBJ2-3	TGTGCCAGCAGCTTATTTGGAGGGGGCTCGAGCACAGATACGCAGTATTTT	CASSLFGGGSSTDTQYF
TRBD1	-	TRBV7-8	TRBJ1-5	TGTGCCAGCAGCTCCACCGGGACAGGGGGCGGCAATCAGCCCCAGCATTTT	CASSSTGTGGGNQPQHF
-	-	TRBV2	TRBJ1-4	TGTGCCAGCAGTGTGGTCGGAGGAGAAAAACTGTTTTTT	CASSVVGGEKLFF
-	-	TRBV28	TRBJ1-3	TGTGCCAGCAGTTTGGGGACGGGTGGAAACACCATATATTTT	CASSLGTGGNTIYF
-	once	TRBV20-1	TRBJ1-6	TGCAGTGCTAGGCCGACAAGGGGTAGCTCCTATAATTCACCCCTCCACTTT	CSARPTRGSSYNSPLHF
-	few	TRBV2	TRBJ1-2	TGTGCCAGCAGTGAAGACCGGGGGAGTGGCTACACCTTC	CASSEDRGSGYTF
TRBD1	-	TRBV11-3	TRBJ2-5	TGTGCCAGCAGCGATCACAGGGGTGCAGAGACCCAGTACTTC	CASSDHRGAETQYF
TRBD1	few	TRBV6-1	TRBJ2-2	TGTGCCAGCAGCACCGACAGGGTGAAAGGGCTGTTTTTT	CASSTDRVKGLFF
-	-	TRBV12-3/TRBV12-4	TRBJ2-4	TGTGCCAGCAGGGCTCGGATCAAAAACATTCAGTACTTC	CASRARIKNIQYF
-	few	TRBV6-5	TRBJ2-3	TGTGCCAGCAGTTACCTGCGGAACACAGATACGCAGTATTTT	CASSYLRNTDTQYF
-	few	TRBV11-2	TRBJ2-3	TGTGCCAGCAGCCAAGATCTTGCATATACGCAGTATTTT	CASSQDLAYTQYF
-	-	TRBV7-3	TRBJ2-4	TGTGCCAGCAGAATGCAAGGCAAAAACATTCAGTACTTC	CASRMQGKNIQYF
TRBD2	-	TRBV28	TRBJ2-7	TGTGCCAGCCAAGGGGGGGGTAGCGGGAGCGGCGAGCAGTACTTC	CASQGGGSGSGEQYF
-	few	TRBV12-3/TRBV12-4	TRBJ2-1	TGTGCCAGCAGTTTCTACAATGAGCAGTTCTTC	CASSFYNEQFF
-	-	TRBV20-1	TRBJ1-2	TGCAGTGCCCTCATGGCGGACAGCTATGGCTACACCTTC	CSALMADSYGYTF
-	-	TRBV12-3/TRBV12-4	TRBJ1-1	TGTGCCAGCAGTTTACAGGGGTTGTTCACTGAAGCTTTCTTT	CASSLQGLFTEAFF
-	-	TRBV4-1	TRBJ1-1	TGCGCCAGCAGCCAGGGCGGTGATGAAGCTTTCTTT	CASSQGGDEAFF
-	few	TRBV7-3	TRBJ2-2	TGTGCCAGCAGCTTCGGGCCCGGGGAGCTGTTTTTT	CASSFGPGELFF
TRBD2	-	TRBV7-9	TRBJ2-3	TGTGCCAGCGGACTAGCCGGAGCAGATACGCAGTATTTT	CASGLAGADTQYF
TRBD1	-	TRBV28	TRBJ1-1	TGTGCCAGCAAACCAGGGGGCAAGGGGGCGACTGAAGCTTTCTTT	CASKPGGKGATEAFF
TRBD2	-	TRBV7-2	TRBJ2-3	TGTGCCAGCAGCTCCCTAGCGGCAAGCACAGATACGCAGTATTTT	CASSSLAASTDTQYF
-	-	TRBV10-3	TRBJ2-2	TGTGCCATCAGCTGGGACACGACGAACACCGGGGAGCTGTTTTTT	CAISWDTTNTGELFF
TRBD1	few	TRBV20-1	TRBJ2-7	TGCAGTGCTATCCGACAGGGGGCTGGCGAGCAGTACTTC	CSAIRQGAGEQYF
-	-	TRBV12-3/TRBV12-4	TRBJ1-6	TGTGCCAGCAGTTCCGAGAGGGATTCACCCCTCCACTTT	CASSSERDSPLHF
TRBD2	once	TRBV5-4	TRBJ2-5	TGTGCCAGCAGCTCCGGGACTAGAAAGTACCAAGAGACCCAGTACTTC	CASSSGTRKYQETQYF
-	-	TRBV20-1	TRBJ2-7	TGCAGTGCTAGAGATGCATGGGTCGAGCAGTACTTC	CSARDAWVEQYF
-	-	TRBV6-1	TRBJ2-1	TGTGCCAGCAGTGAAAACGGACGGGACTACAATGAGCAGTTCTTC	CASSENGRDYNEQFF
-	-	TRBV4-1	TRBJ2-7	TGCGCCAGCAGCCAACGGGAGCAGGGGTCGAGCGAGCAGTACTTC	CASSQREQGSSEQYF
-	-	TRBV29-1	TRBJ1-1	TGCAGCGTTGAGGGTAAATCTGAAGCTTTCTTT	CSVEGKSEAFF
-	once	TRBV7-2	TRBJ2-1	TGTGCCAGCAGCTTTCAGGTCAATGAGCAGTTCTTC	CASSFQVNEQFF